The 5 T cell receptor beta chains below all came from one sample that was sequenced in a study of blood T cell repertoires in COVID-19. The repertoire was sequenced with immunoSEQ multiplex PCR; TCRdb's copy has only in-frame clones and lacks some. The profile covers tens of thousands of clones, with about 83% appearing a single time and approximately 8.8% taken by the ten largest. Source material: peripheral blood. The receptors shown here come from a human donor in a cohort sampled during active COVID-19.

This clone was counted between two and nine times. CDR3 sequence reads: CASSLALAGLEQFF. The CDR3 bases are TGTGCCAGCAGCTTAGCCCTAGCGGGACTTGAGCAGTTCTTC. The chain links TRBV11-2 to TRBJ2-1; 9 bases align to TRBD2. V shed 1 base, J shed 9 bases, and the junction held 4 bases outside the gene matches. Per the germline V gene, CDR1 is SGHAT and CDR2 is FQNNGV. CDR3 size: 14 residues.

This chain joins TRBV14 and TRBJ1-4, with TRBD1 matching over 7 bases. This CDR3 region has 16 residues. V lost 5 bases and J lost 2; bases outside the gene matches: 8. CDR1 is SGHDN and CDR2 is FVKESK in the germline V gene. Written as DNA, the CDR3 is TGTGCCAGCAGCTCAGGGGGGCGTTGGACTAATGAAAAACTGTTTTTT. This translates into CASSSGGRWTNEKLFF.

The rearrangement links TRBV3-1 (or the pseudogene TRBV3-2) to TRBJ2-1, with D perhaps matching TRBD2 (5 bases). Germline CDR1 LGHDT, CDR2 YNNKEL (reference sequence). The CDR3 length is 15 residues. Trimming took off 0 bases at V and 4 bases at J, with 10 bases between the two ends. The DNA of the CDR3 is TGTGCCAGCAGCCAAGATAGAGGGAGATACAATGAGCAGTTCTTC. Translating gives CASSQDRGRYNEQFF.

The rearrangement links TRBV7-9 to TRBJ2-7; maybe TRBD1 (5 bases). Trimming left V 5 bases short and J 0 bases short, with 14 bases between. The germline gives CDR1 SEHNR, CDR2 FQNEAQ (reference sequence). This CDR3 is built from 15 residues. The CDR3 sequence: CASSVGALSSYEQYF. Here the CDR3 DNA reads TGTGCCAGCAGCGTAGGGGCCCTGAGCTCCTACGAGCAGTACTTC.

This CDR3 is CASSEGSGRVDEQFF. In DNA form, the CDR3 reads TGTGCCAGCAGTGAAGGAAGCGGGAGGGTCGATGAGCAGTTCTTC. This chain joins TRBV6-1 and TRBJ2-1; 10 bases are a match to TRBD2. J lost 8 bases, V lost 1 base, and 5 bases had no gene match. Germline CDR1 MNHNS, CDR2 SASEGT. The CDR3 spans 15 residues.